These T cell receptor beta chains were read from a single sample in a study of CD8 T cells in Susac syndrome. TCRdb re-derived calls from the immunoSEQ multiplex PCR reads in MiXCR, one entry per CDR3 protein. The sample has about 200,000 distinct CDR3 sequences, nearly 95% seen once. Specimen: CD4+ T cells from PBMCs. The receptors come from a human donor with multiple sclerosis. Both conserved end residues are part of each CDR3. The D gene is left open where the match is weak. Some rows mark clone size as missing; the rest say once, few, many or name a class of expanded clone.

CDR3 DNA	CDR3 protein	CDR3 length	J gene	D gene	V gene	clone size
TGTGCCAGCAGCATCTCGCCGGGACAGGGGTTTTGGGACACTGAAGCTTTCTTT	CASSISPGQGFWDTEAFF	18	TRBJ1-1	TRBD1	TRBV7-9	.
TGCAGTGCTAGTACGGGGGGCTCCTTCACAGATACGCAGTATTTT	CSASTGGSFTDTQYF	15	TRBJ2-3	.	TRBV20-1	.
TGCAGTGCTAGAGATCGGACCGAGCAGTACTTC	CSARDRTEQYF	11	TRBJ2-7	.	TRBV20-1	.
TGTGCCAGTAGTAACGACGGACAGGGATCTAACGGCTACACCTTC	CASSNDGQGSNGYTF	15	TRBJ1-2	TRBD1	TRBV19	.
TGTGCCAGCAGCTTTAAGGGACAAGGATCCTACGAGCAGTACTTC	CASSFKGQGSYEQYF	15	TRBJ2-7	.	TRBV12-3/TRBV12-4	.
TGTGCCAGCAGTGGTGGCGCGAATCAGCCCCAGCATTTT	CASSGGANQPQHF	13	TRBJ1-5	.	TRBV2	.
TGTGCCAGCAGTACATCCGGGACAGGGAGGAATGAGCAGTTCTTC	CASSTSGTGRNEQFF	15	TRBJ2-1	TRBD1	TRBV2	.
TGTGCCAGCAGCCAAGGGGACGGGTCGGGGCAGTACTTC	CASSQGDGSGQYF	13	TRBJ2-7	.	TRBV3-1	.
TGTGCCACTACCGGGACAGGGGTAGTACGAGAGCAGTTCTTC	CATTGTGVVREQFF	14	TRBJ2-1	TRBD1	TRBV10-3	.
TGTGCCAGCAGCGAGAAGGAGCGGGACTATGGCTACACCTTC	CASSEKERDYGYTF	14	TRBJ1-2	.	TRBV9	.
TGTGCCAGCAGCTCCCGACGGGGGACCACAGATACGCAGTATTTT	CASSSRRGTTDTQYF	15	TRBJ2-3	.	TRBV7-2	once
TGTGCCAGCAGCTTAGCTAGCGGGGGCCAGGAGACCCAGTACTTC	CASSLASGGQETQYF	15	TRBJ2-5	TRBD2	TRBV5-4	.
TGCAGTGCTAGAGACAGGCTAGGTGCAGCCACTGAAGCTTTCTTT	CSARDRLGAATEAFF	15	TRBJ1-1	.	TRBV20-1	.
TGTGCCAGCAGCTTAGACGGAGTAGTTATAGAAGCTTTCTTT	CASSLDGVVIEAFF	14	TRBJ1-1	.	TRBV7-9	.
TGTGCCAGCAGTTTGCGTCCGGGGGCGAACAATGAGCAGTTCTTC	CASSLRPGANNEQFF	15	TRBJ2-1	.	TRBV12-3/TRBV12-4	.
TGTGCCAGCAGCCTACAAGGACAGGGAGGCACTGAAGCTTTCTTT	CASSLQGQGGTEAFF	15	TRBJ1-1	TRBD1	TRBV9	.
TGCGCCAGCAGCTTATACCCGGGATCGTCGGACGAGCAGTACTTC	CASSLYPGSSDEQYF	15	TRBJ2-7	.	TRBV5-1	once
TGTGCCTGGAAGGGGGCGGTGCAGTACTTC	CAWKGAVQYF	10	TRBJ2-7	TRBD1	TRBV30	.
TGCAGTGTTGGGACAGGGAGCTATGGCTACACCTTC	CSVGTGSYGYTF	12	TRBJ1-2	TRBD1	TRBV20-1	.
TGTGCCTGGTCCCAGGGTTCCGGGGCCAACGTCCTGACTTTC	CAWSQGSGANVLTF	14	TRBJ2-6	.	TRBV30	.
TGCAGTGCTCGACAGGGGATGCGACTGAGCCTGTATGGCTACACCTTC	CSARQGMRLSLYGYTF	16	TRBJ1-2	TRBD1	TRBV20-1	.
TGTGCCTGGAGTGTAAAACAGGGAGATCAGCCCCAGCATTTT	CAWSVKQGDQPQHF	14	TRBJ1-5	.	TRBV30	.
TGTGCCAGCAGTTACTTTCCCGGGACGGTTGGAAGAAAAGCTTTCTTT	CASSYFPGTVGRKAFF	16	TRBJ1-1	.	TRBV6-2/TRBV6-3	.
TGCAGCGTTGTCCGCGGACTAGCGGAAACCTTC	CSVVRGLAETF	11	TRBJ2-1	TRBD2	TRBV29-1	.
TGTGCCTCCACCCAGGGGAGGTCCTACGAGCAGTACTTC	CASTQGRSYEQYF	13	TRBJ2-7	.	TRBV30	.
TGTGCCAGCAGTCCTGGACAGGGAGAAAAACTGTTTTTT	CASSPGQGEKLFF	13	TRBJ1-4	TRBD1	TRBV28	.
TGCGCCAGCAGCTTTTCGTGGACTAGCGGCGCCCAGGAGCAGTACTTC	CASSFSWTSGAQEQYF	16	TRBJ2-7	TRBD2	TRBV5-1	.
TGTGCCACCAGTGATTCGGGACTAGCGGGAGTGAACATTCAGTACTTC	CATSDSGLAGVNIQYF	16	TRBJ2-4	TRBD2	TRBV24-1	.
TGTGCCACCAGCCCCGGTCAAAATAATGAGCAGTTCTTC	CATSPGQNNEQFF	13	TRBJ2-1	.	TRBV24-1	.
TGTGCCTGGAGTGTCCGGGGGCCCTACAATGAGCAGTTCTTC	CAWSVRGPYNEQFF	14	TRBJ2-1	.	TRBV30	.
TGTGCCTGGGGCGGACATACGGCTAATGAAAAACTGTTTTTT	CAWGGHTANEKLFF	14	TRBJ1-4	.	TRBV30	.
TGTGCCAGCAGCACCGCCGGGACAGGGTCCTACGAGCAGTACTTC	CASSTAGTGSYEQYF	15	TRBJ2-7	TRBD1	TRBV7-9	.
TGTGCCACCAGCGTCAACAGGGGCCCGACCTACGAGCAGTACTTC	CATSVNRGPTYEQYF	15	TRBJ2-7	TRBD1	TRBV15	.
TGCAGCGTTGATGAGGGTGGCCCTGGCTACACCTTC	CSVDEGGPGYTF	12	TRBJ1-2	.	TRBV29-1	.
TGCAGCGTTGTTTCGGACACCACCTACGAGCAGTACTTC	CSVVSDTTYEQYF	13	TRBJ2-7	.	TRBV29-1	.
TGTGCCAGCAGCAACTTCGGGTCCCTTAATGAGCAGTTCTTC	CASSNFGSLNEQFF	14	TRBJ2-1	.	TRBV14	.
TGCAGCGTGGAGCGGGAGGGCGGCACAGATACGCAGTATTTT	CSVEREGGTDTQYF	14	TRBJ2-3	TRBD2	TRBV29-1	.
TGTGCCAGCAGTTCCCGACAGCACACTGAAGCTTTCTTT	CASSSRQHTEAFF	13	TRBJ1-1	.	TRBV27	.
TGTGCCACCAGCAGTAGACAGGGGGCATCTCAGCCCCAGCATTTT	CATSSRQGASQPQHF	15	TRBJ1-5	TRBD1	TRBV15	.
TGCAGCGTTTCGACAGGGTTGCGGGCTTTCTTT	CSVSTGLRAFF	11	TRBJ1-1	TRBD1	TRBV29-1	once
TGCAGCGGGGGGGACACCGGAACTAACACTGAAGCTTTCTTT	CSGGDTGTNTEAFF	14	TRBJ1-1	.	TRBV29-1	.
TGCGCCAGCAGCCAAGATTACCGGAGGGGGCAAGAGACCCAGTACTTC	CASSQDYRRGQETQYF	16	TRBJ2-5	.	TRBV4-1	.
TGTGCCTTGACTAGCGGGGGGCTGGAGACCCAGTACTTC	CALTSGGLETQYF	13	TRBJ2-5	TRBD2	TRBV30	.
TGTGCCTGGAGCTCGGGAGGAGGGGAGACCCAGTACTTC	CAWSSGGGETQYF	13	TRBJ2-5	TRBD2	TRBV30	.
TGCAGCGCTGGACAGGGGGCGTCAGATACGCAGTATTTT	CSAGQGASDTQYF	13	TRBJ2-3	TRBD1	TRBV29-1	.
TGCAGTGCACCTAGCGGGAGTGTCACAGATACGCAGTATTTT	CSAPSGSVTDTQYF	14	TRBJ2-3	TRBD2	TRBV20-1	.
TGCGCCAGCAGCCAAGCTGCCTCTGGGGGAATCGGTCTGGGGAATGAGCAGTTCTTC	CASSQAASGGIGLGNEQFF	19	TRBJ2-1	.	TRBV4-1	.
TGTGCCAGCAGTGGCGGTTACTTGACTAGCCGCAAGACAGATACGCAGTATTTT	CASSGGYLTSRKTDTQYF	18	TRBJ2-3	TRBD2	TRBV2	.
TGTGCCTCCCCGGGGCCGAGTACGCAGTATTTT	CASPGPSTQYF	11	TRBJ2-3	.	TRBV30	.